Shown below are 10 T cell receptor beta chains from a single sample sequenced in a study of blood T cell repertoires in COVID-19. Here immunoSEQ multiplex PCR was the method, and the copy in TCRdb shows in-frame clones only, minus some. The sample yields some 200,000 clones, approximately 82% seen once. Source material: PBMCs or T cells enriched from blood (not recorded which). Receptors were obtained from a woman aged 45-60 years who had recovered from COVID-19.

This chain links TRBV5-5 with TRBJ1-1; weak D call: TRBD1 (6 bases). The CDR3 is made up of 15 amino acids. V was trimmed by 1 base and J by 10 bases, leaving 20 bases between them. Germline CDR1 is SGHKS and CDR2 is YYEKEE (reference sequence). In nucleotides, the CDR3 is TGTGCCAGCAGCTTGACTCCCCAGGGGTACCCGGGAGCTTTCTTT. It yields the protein CASSLTPQGYPGAFF. Based on the CDR3 plus reference TRBV5-5 and TRBJ1-1, the full variable domain is DAGVTQSPTHLIKTRGQQVTLRCSPISGHKSVSWYQQVLGQGPQFIFQYYEKEERGRGNFPDRFSARQFPNYSSELNVNALLLGDSALYLCASSLTPQGYPGAFFGQGTRLTVV.

In this sample, this clone turned up a few times. This chain connects TRBV6-5 to TRBJ1-3; maybe TRBD1 (6 bases). The V gene lost 6 bases and the J gene lost 0 bases, with 9 bases spanning the gap. Per germline, CDR1 MNHEY and CDR2 SVGAGI. The CDR3 runs 14 residues. CDR3 DNA: TGTGCCAGCAGAATACAGGGCTCTGGAAACACCATATATTTT. Translated: CASRIQGSGNTIYF.

CDR3 amino acids: CASSQVVRGEQYF. For the CDR3, the DNA is TGTGCCAGCAGCCAAGTTGTTAGGGGCGAGCAGTACTTC. The chain is built from TRBV3-1 (or the pseudogene TRBV3-2) and TRBJ2-7; the D gene is possibly TRBD1 (5 bases). V gave up 1 base and J gave up 6 bases, with 10 bases separating them. Germline V gives CDR1 LGHDT, CDR2 YNNKEL (reference sequence). CDR3 size: 13 residues.

This clone was recorded a few times. This sequence joins TRBV6-5 and TRBJ1-2, with 10 bases matching TRBD1. V shed 9 bases and J 6 bases; nucleotides not matched to a gene: 10. Germline CDR1 MNHEY, CDR2 SVGAGI. CDR3 length: 14 residues. Here the CDR3 DNA reads TGTGCCAGTCTTTCCCGGGACAGGGGACATGGCTACACCTTC. It is translated as CASLSRDRGHGYTF.

This clone was counted only a few times. This chain connects TRBV12-5 to TRBJ1-5; 9 nucleotides align to TRBD1. Per the germline V gene, CDR1 is LGHNT and CDR2 is FRNRAP. The CDR3 covers 15 residues. Trimming cost V 6 bases and J 4 bases; bases outside gene matches: 7. CDR3 in DNA: TGTGCTAGTGGCTCCGGGACAGGGCAGAATCAGCCCCAGCATTTT. It translates to CASGSGTGQNQPQHF.

The chain joins TRBV15 to TRBJ2-7; TRBD2 matches at 9 bases. The CDR3 runs 17 residues. The germline V gene has CDR1 LNHNV and CDR2 YYDKDF (reference sequence). V lost 0 bases to trimming and J lost 7 bases; unmatched junction nucleotides: 13. CDR3 in DNA: TGTGCCACCAGCAGAGAAGCCCTGGCGGGAGGGCCAGGGGAGCAGTACTTC. Translation gives CATSREALAGGPGEQYF.

The rearrangement joins TRBV28 to TRBJ1-5; perhaps TRBD1 as D (5 bases). CDR1 MDHEN and CDR2 SYDVKM come from the germline V gene. The CDR3 totals 18 residues. The V gene lost 7 bases and the J gene lost 4 bases, with 26 bases spanning the gap. The chain's CDR3 is CASNPSLIVTGENQPQHF. CDR3 nucleotide sequence: TGTGCCAGCAACCCCTCTTTGATCGTGACGGGGGAGAATCAGCCCCAGCATTTT.

This clone has a handful of counts. J is TRBJ1-2 and V is TRBV12-5, with D perhaps matching TRBD1 (6 bases). Trimming pared 4 bases from V and 7 bases from J, leaving 13 bases between. There are 13 residues in the CDR3. CDR1 is LGHNT, CDR2 FRNRAP, per germline. Written as DNA, the CDR3 is TGTGCTAGTGGTTCTATACAGGGAGTTGGCTACACCTTC. Its protein is CASGSIQGVGYTF.

In DNA, the CDR3 is TGTGCCAGCAGTTATAGGGCAGGGAAGCCCTACGAGCAGTACTTC. Protein product: CASSYRAGKPYEQYF. The gene calls are TRBV6-2 or TRBV6-3 and TRBJ2-7; D may be TRBD1 (5 bases). The germline CDR1 and CDR2 sequences are MNHEY and SVGEGT. This CDR3 has 15 amino acids. Trimming left V 3 bases short and J 2 bases short, with 14 bases between.

The chain carries TRBV6-5 and TRBJ1-1, with unresolved D. Per germline, CDR1 MNHEY and CDR2 SVGAGI. The CDR3 spans 13 residues. V lost 8 bases and J 2 bases, leaving 12 bases between the germline ends. The CDR3 DNA reads as TGTGCCAGCCACCCGCAGGTTAACACTGAAGCTTTCTTT. This codes for CASHPQVNTEAFF.